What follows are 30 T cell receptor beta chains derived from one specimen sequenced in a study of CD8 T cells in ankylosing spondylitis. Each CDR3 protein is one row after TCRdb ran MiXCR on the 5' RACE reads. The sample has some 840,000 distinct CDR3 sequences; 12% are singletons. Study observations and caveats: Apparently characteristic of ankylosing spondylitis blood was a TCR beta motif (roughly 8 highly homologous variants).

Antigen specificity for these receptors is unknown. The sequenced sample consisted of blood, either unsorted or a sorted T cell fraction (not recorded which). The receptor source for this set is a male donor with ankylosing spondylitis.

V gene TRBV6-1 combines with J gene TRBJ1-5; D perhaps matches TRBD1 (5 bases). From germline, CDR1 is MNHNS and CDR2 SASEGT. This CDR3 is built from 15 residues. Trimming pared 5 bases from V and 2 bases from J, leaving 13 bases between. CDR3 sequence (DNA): TGTGCCAGCAGTCCAATAGACAGTGGCAATCAGCCCCAGCATTTT. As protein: CASSPIDSGNQPQHF.

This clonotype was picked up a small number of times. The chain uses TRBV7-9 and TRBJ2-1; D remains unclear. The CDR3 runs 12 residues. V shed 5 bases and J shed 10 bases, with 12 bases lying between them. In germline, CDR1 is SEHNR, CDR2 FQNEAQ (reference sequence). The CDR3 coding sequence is TGTGCCAGCAGCCGTGGTGCGACAGAGCAGTTCTTC. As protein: CASSRGATEQFF.

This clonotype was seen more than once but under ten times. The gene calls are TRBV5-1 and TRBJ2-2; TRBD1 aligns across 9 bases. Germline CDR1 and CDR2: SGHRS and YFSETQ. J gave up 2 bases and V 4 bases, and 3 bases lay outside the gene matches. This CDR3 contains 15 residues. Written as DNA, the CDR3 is TGCGCCAGCAGCGGGGACAGGGTAAACACCGGGGAGCTGTTTTTT. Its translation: CASSGDRVNTGELFF. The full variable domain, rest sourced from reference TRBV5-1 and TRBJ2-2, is KAGVTQTPRYLIKTRGQQVTLSCSPISGHRSVSWYQQTPGQGLQFLFEYFSETQRNKGNFPGRFSGRQFSNSRSEMNVSTLELGDSALYLCASSGDRVNTGELFFGEGSRLTVL.

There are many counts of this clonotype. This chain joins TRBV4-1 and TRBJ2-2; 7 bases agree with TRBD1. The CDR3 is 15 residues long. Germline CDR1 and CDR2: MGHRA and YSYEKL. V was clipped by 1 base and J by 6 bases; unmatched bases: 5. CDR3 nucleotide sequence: TGCGCCAGCAGCCAAGGACAGGGTGGGGCCGGGGAGCTGTTTTTT. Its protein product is CASSQGQGGAGELFF.

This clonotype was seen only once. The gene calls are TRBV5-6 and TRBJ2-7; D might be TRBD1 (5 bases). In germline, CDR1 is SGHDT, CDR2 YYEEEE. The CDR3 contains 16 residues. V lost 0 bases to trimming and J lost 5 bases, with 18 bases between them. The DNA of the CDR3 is TGTGCCAGCAGCTTGGAGTCCCGACAGATTTTCAACGAGCAGTACTTC. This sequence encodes CASSLESRQIFNEQYF.

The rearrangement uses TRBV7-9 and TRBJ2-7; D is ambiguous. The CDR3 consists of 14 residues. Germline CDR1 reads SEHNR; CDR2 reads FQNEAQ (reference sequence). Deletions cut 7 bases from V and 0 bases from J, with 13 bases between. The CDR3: CASTLGENSYEQYF. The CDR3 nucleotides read TGTGCCAGCACCCTCGGTGAAAACTCCTACGAGCAGTACTTC.

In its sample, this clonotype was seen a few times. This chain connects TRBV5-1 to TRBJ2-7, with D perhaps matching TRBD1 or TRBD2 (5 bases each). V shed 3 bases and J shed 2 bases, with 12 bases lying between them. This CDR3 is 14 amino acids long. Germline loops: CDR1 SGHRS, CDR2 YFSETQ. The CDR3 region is CASSSPEGPYEQYF. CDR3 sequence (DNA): TGCGCCAGCAGCTCACCAGAGGGACCCTACGAGCAGTACTTC. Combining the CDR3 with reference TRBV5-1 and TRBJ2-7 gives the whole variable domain KAGVTQTPRYLIKTRGQQVTLSCSPISGHRSVSWYQQTPGQGLQFLFEYFSETQRNKGNFPGRFSGRQFSNSRSEMNVSTLELGDSALYLCASSSPEGPYEQYFGPGTRLTVT.

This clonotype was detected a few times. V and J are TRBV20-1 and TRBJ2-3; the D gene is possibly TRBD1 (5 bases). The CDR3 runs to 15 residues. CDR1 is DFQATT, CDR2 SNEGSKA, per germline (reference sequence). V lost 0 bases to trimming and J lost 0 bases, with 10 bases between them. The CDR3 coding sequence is TGCAGTGCTAGAGATCCTGGGGCAAGCACAGATACGCAGTATTTT. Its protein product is CSARDPGASTDTQYF.

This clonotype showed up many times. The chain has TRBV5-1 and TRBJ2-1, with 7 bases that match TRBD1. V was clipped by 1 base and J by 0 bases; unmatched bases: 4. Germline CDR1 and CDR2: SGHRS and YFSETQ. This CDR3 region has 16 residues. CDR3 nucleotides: TGCGCCAGCAGCTTGACCGGGACAGTCTCCTACAATGAGCAGTTCTTC. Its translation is CASSLTGTVSYNEQFF.

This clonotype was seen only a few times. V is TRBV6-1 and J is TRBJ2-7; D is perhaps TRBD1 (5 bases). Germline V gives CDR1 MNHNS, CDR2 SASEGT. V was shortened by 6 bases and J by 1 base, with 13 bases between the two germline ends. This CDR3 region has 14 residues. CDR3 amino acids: CASSWGRKSYEQYF. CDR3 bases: TGTGCCAGCAGCTGGGGCAGGAAATCCTACGAGCAGTACTTC.

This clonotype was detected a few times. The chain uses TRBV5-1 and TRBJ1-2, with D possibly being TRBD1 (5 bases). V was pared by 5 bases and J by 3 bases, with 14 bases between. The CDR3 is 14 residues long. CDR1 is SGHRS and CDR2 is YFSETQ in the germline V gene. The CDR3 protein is CASRRAGTDYGYTF. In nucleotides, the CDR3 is TGCGCCAGCAGGCGCGCCGGGACGGACTATGGCTACACCTTC.

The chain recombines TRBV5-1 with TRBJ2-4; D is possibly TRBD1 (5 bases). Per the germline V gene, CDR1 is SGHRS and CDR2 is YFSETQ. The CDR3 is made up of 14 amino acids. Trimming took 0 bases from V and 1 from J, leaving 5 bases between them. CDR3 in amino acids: CASSLDRAKNIQYF. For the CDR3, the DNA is TGCGCCAGCAGCTTGGACAGGGCCAAAAACATTCAGTACTTC.

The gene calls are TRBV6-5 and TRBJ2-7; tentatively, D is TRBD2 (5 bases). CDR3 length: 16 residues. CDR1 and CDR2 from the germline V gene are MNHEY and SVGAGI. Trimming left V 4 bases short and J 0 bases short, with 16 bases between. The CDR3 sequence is CASSSRGGGSSYEQYF. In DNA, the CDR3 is TGTGCCAGCAGTTCCCGCGGCGGAGGATCCTCCTACGAGCAGTACTTC.

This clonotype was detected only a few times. As DNA, the CDR3 is TGCGCCAGCAGCCAAGATAGCGGGGTCAACGAGCAGTACTTC. It encodes CASSQDSGVNEQYF. The rearrangement links TRBV4-1 to TRBJ2-7; 8 nucleotides line up with TRBD2. Germline CDR1 and CDR2: MGHRA and YSYEKL. The CDR3 is made up of 14 amino acids. The junction had 3 bases not matched to a gene; V was cut back by 0 bases and J by 5 bases.

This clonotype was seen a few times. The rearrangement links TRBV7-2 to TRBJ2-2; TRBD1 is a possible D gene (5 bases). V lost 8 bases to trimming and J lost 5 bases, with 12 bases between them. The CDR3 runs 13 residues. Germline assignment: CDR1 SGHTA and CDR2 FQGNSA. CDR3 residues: CASLKGITGELFF. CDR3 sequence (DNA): TGTGCCAGCTTAAAGGGGATTACCGGGGAGCTGTTTTTT.

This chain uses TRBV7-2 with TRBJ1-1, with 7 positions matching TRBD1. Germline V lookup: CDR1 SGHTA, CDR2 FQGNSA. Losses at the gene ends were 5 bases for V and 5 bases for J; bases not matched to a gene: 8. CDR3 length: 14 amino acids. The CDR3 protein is CASSVYRGSTEAFF. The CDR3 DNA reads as TGTGCCAGCAGCGTATACAGGGGTAGTACTGAAGCTTTCTTT.

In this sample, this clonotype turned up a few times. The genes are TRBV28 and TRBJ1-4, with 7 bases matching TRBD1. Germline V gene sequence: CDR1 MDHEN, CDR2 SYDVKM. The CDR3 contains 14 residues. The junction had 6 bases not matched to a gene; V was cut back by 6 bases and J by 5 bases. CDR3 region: CASRNRGANEKLFF. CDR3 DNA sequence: TGTGCCAGCAGAAACAGGGGTGCGAATGAAAAACTGTTTTTT.

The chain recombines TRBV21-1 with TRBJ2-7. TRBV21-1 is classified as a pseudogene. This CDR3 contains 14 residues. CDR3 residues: CASSNLRGLYEQYF. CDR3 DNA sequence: TGTGCCAGCAGTAACCTCAGGGGGCTCTACGAGCAGTACTTC.

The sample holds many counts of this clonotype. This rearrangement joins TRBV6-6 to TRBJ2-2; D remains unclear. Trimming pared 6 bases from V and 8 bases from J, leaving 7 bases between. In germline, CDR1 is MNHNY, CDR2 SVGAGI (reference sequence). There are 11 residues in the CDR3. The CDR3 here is CASRSGGELFF. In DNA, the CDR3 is TGTGCCAGCAGAAGTGGTGGGGAGCTGTTTTTT.

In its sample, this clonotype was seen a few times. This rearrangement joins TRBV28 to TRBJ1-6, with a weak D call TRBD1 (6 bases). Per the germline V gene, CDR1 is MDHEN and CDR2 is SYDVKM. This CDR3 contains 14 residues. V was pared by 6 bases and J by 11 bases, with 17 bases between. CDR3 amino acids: CASRVGQPSPPLHF. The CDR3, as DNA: TGTGCCAGCAGGGTGGGACAACCTAGTCCACCCCTCCACTTT.

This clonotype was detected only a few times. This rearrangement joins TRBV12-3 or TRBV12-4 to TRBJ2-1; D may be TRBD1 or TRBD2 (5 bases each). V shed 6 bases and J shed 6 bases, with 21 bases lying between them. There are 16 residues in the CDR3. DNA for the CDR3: TGTGCCAGCAGGCCCCGAGGGGCGGCCCCGGGCAATGAGCAGTTCTTC. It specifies CASRPRGAAPGNEQFF.

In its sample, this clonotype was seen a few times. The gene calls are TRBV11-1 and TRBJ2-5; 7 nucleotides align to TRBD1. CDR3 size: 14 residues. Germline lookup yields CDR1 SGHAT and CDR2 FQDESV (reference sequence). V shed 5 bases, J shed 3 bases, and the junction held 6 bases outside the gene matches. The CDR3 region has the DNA TGTGCCAGCAGCAGACAGGGCCTTAAAGAGACCCAGTACTTC. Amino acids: CASSRQGLKETQYF.

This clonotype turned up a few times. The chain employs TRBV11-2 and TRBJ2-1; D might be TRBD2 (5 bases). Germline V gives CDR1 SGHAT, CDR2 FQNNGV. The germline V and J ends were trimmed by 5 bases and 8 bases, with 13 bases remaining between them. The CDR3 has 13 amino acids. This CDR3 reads CASSPDFGDEQFF. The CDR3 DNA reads TGTGCCAGCAGCCCGGACTTCGGCGATGAGCAGTTCTTC.

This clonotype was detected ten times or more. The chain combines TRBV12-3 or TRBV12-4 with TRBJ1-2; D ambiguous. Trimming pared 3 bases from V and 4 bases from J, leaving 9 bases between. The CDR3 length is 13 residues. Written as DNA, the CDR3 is TGTGCCAGCAGTTTTGCCAACATCTATGGCTACACCTTC. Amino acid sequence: CASSFANIYGYTF.

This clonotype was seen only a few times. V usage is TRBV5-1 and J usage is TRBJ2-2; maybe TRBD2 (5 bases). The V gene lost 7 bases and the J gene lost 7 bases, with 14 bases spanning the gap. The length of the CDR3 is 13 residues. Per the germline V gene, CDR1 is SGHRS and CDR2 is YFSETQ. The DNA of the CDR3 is TGCGCCAGCTCCTGGACGGCGGGCGGGGAGCTGTTTTTT. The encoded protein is CASSWTAGGELFF.

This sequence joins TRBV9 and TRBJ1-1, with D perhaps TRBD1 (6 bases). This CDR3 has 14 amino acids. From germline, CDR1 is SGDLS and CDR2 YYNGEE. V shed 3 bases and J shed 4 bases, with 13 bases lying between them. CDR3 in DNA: TGTGCCAGCAGCGCCAACAGGGCTATCACTGAAGCTTTCTTT. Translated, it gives CASSANRAITEAFF.

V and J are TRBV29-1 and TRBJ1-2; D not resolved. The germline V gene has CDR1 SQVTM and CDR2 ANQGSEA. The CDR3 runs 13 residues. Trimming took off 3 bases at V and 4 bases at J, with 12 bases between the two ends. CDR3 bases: TGCAGCGTTGAGACAATCGCGGCCTATGGCTACACCTTC. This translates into CSVETIAAYGYTF.

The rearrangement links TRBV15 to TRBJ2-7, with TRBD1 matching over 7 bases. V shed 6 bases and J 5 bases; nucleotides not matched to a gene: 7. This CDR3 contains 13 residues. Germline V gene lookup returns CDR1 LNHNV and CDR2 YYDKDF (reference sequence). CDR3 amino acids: CATRSRDRDEQYF. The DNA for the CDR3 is TGTGCCACCAGGTCCCGGGACAGAGACGAGCAGTACTTC.

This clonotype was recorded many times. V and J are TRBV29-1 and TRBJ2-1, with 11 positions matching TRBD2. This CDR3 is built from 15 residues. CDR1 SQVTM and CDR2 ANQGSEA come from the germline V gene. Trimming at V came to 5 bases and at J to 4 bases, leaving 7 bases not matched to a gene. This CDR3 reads CSVRGSGGGYNEQFF. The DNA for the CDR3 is TGCAGCGTTCGGGGTAGCGGGGGGGGTTACAATGAGCAGTTCTTC.

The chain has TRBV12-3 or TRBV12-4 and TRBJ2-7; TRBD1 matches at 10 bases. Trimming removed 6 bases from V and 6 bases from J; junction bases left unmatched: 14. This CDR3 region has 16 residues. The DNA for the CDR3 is TGTGCCAGCAGCGAAGCGACCGGGACAGGGGTCCTCGAGCAGTACTTC. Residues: CASSEATGTGVLEQYF.